These 25 T cell receptor beta chains originate from one sample sequenced in a study of graft-versus-host responses after intestinal transplantation. Produced via immunoSEQ multiplex PCR; TCRdb's table is partial and in-frame only. The data contain approximately 20,000 clones, roughly 87% of them seen just once; the ten biggest clones take up around 5%. The sample in question was PBMCs, obtained roughly 64 days after intestinal transplantation. The receptor source for this set is a human patient who received an intestinal transplant, so some T cells may come from the graft donor.

V usage is TRBV10-1 and J usage is TRBJ2-6, with D perhaps matching TRBD1 or TRBD2 (5 bases each). The germline gives CDR1 WNHNN, CDR2 SYGVQD (reference sequence). The V and J ends lost 5 bases and 0 bases respectively, with 11 bases between them. The CDR3 loop spans 16 amino acids. In DNA, the CDR3 is TGCGCCAGCAGTCCGGGACGGTACTCTGGGGCCAACGTCCTGACTTTC. It is translated as CASSPGRYSGANVLTF.

V gene TRBV5-5 combines with J gene TRBJ1-3, with D unclear. Trimming cost V 0 bases and J 7 bases, with 14 bases left between them. Germline V CDR1 and CDR2: SGHKS, YYEKEE (reference sequence). There are 15 residues in the CDR3. The CDR3 bases are TGTGCCAGCAGCTTGGCCGACATGATCAGGAACACCATATATTTT. It translates to CASSLADMIRNTIYF.

V and J are TRBV7-9 and TRBJ1-3; TRBD1 aligns across 8 bases. With 5 bases clipped from V and 3 bases from J, the junction kept 9 bases outside the gene matches. The CDR3 runs 16 residues. Germline-derived CDR1 and CDR2 are SEHNR and FQNEAQ (reference sequence). CDR3 sequence reads: CASSTKDRVDGNTIYF. The CDR3 coding sequence is TGTGCCAGCAGCACAAAGGACAGGGTCGATGGAAACACCATATATTTT.

This chain connects TRBV12-5 to TRBJ2-2; D possibly matches TRBD1 or TRBD2 (5 bases each). V lost 1 base to trimming and J lost 2 bases, with 17 bases between them. Looked up from germline, CDR1 is LGHNT and CDR2 is FRNRAP. The CDR3 contains 18 residues. CDR3 DNA: TGTGCTAGTGGTTTGGATCCGAGGGGCCTGTATAACACCGGGGAGCTGTTTTTT. Translation gives CASGLDPRGLYNTGELFF.

The chain has TRBV4-3 and TRBJ1-1; D is possibly TRBD1 (6 bases). V was cut by 4 bases and J by 5 bases, with 14 bases left in between. In germline, CDR1 is LGHNA, CDR2 YSLEER. This CDR3 has 14 amino acids. Here the CDR3 reads CASSPTRGVTEAFF. The CDR3 DNA reads TGCGCCAGCAGCCCAACTAGGGGGGTGACTGAAGCTTTCTTT.

This chain uses TRBV7-2 with TRBJ2-5; possible D gene TRBD2, 6 bases. In germline, CDR1 is SGHTA, CDR2 FQGNSA. This CDR3 contains 14 residues. The V end lost 1 base, the J end lost 4 bases, and 10 bases lay between the germline ends. The CDR3 nucleotides read TGTGCCAGCAGCTTAGGGGGACTCCGAGAGACCCAGTACTTC. It translates to CASSLGGLRETQYF.

This clone was observed a single time. This chain joins TRBV30 and TRBJ1-5; a possible D gene is TRBD1 (6 bases). Germline CDR1 reads GTSNPN; CDR2 reads SVGIG (reference sequence). Trimming stripped 2 bases from V and 3 bases from J, with 11 bases between. The CDR3 loop spans 14 amino acids. CDR3 in DNA: TGTGCCTGGAGTATCCGGGACACCAATCAGCCCCAGCATTTT. Its translation: CAWSIRDTNQPQHF.

In this sample, this clone turned up a few times. The V and J genes are TRBV6-6 and TRBJ1-5; TRBD1 might be the D (5 bases). This CDR3 contains 15 residues. Germline V CDR1 and CDR2: MNHNY, SVGAGI (reference sequence). V lost 6 bases and J lost 4, with 16 bases in between. This CDR3 is CASRSDRERNQPQHF. The CDR3, as DNA: TGTGCCAGCAGGTCAGACAGAGAACGGAATCAGCCCCAGCATTTT.

This clone was picked up a small number of times. The rearrangement joins TRBV6-4 to TRBJ2-3, with 12 nucleotides matching TRBD2. J was trimmed by 4 bases and V by 5 bases; bases with no gene match: 4. Germline assignment: CDR1 MRHNA and CDR2 SNTAGT. This CDR3 has 15 residues. The chain's CDR3 is CASSLTSGGADTQYF. CDR3 DNA sequence: TGTGCCAGCAGTTTGACTAGCGGGGGCGCAGATACGCAGTATTTT.

The V gene is TRBV7-2, the J gene TRBJ2-7, with TRBD1 matching over 8 bases. Trimming cost V 1 base and J 7 bases; bases outside gene matches: 6. The CDR3 loop spans 14 amino acids. CDR1 SGHTA and CDR2 FQGNSA come from the germline V gene. The CDR3: CASSLGTGTGEQYF. CDR3 bases: TGTGCCAGCAGCTTAGGGACAGGGACGGGAGAGCAGTACTTC.

The CDR3 bases are TGTGCCAGCAGTCTCTTGGGGACCGGGGAGCTGTTTTTT. Translating it yields CASSLLGTGELFF. This sequence joins TRBV6-5 and TRBJ2-2; no clear D. Deletions cut 5 bases from V and 5 bases from J, with 9 bases between. The germline gives CDR1 MNHEY, CDR2 SVGAGI. This CDR3 contains 13 residues.

This CDR3 is CASSAQGSLRHEQYF. The CDR3 nucleotides are TGTGCCAGCAGCGCACAGGGCTCCTTACGACACGAGCAGTACTTC. This chain joins TRBV7-6 and TRBJ2-7; possible D gene TRBD1, 6 bases. There are 15 residues in the CDR3. Germline V CDR1 and CDR2: SGHVS, FNYEAQ. Deletions cut 5 bases from V and 5 bases from J, with 19 bases between.

The chain employs TRBV4-1 and TRBJ1-1, with D uncertain. V was clipped by 1 base and J by 5 bases, with 11 bases between them. CDR1 and CDR2 (germline): MGHRA, YSYEKL. CDR3 length: 14 amino acids. This chain's CDR3 is CASSQVGGGTEAFF. The CDR3 DNA reads as TGCGCCAGCAGCCAAGTTGGAGGAGGAACTGAAGCTTTCTTT.

This chain connects TRBV9 to TRBJ2-5; no firm D call. The J call may not be correct, given that the DNA end is closer to TRBJ2-7. There are 14 residues in the CDR3. Germline CDR1 is SGDLS and CDR2 is YYNGEE. The CDR3 DNA reads as TGTGCCAGCAGCGTAGGTTGGGTAACGGACGAGCAGTACTTC. This translates into CASSVGWVTDEQYF.

CDR3 DNA: TGCGCCAGCAAACCGGAGGGGTCAACCCATCAGCCCCAGCATTTT. It is translated as CASKPEGSTHQPQHF. The J gene is TRBJ1-5, the V gene TRBV10-2, with D possibly being TRBD1 (5 bases). Germline V lookup: CDR1 WSHSY, CDR2 SAAADI. V lost 7 bases to trimming and J lost 5 bases, with 18 bases between them. The CDR3 is 15 amino acids.

The chain joins TRBV29-1 to TRBJ2-3; 8 positions agree with TRBD2. The CDR3 is 14 residues long. Germline V CDR1 and CDR2: SQVTM, ANQGSEA. The trim removed 4 bases at V and 1 base at J, leaving 4 bases unmatched. DNA for the CDR3: TGCAGCGTTGTTATCGGGGGGGGCACAGATACGCAGTATTTT. This sequence encodes CSVVIGGGTDTQYF.

In this sample, this clone turned up a few times. Here the CDR3 reads CASSGLLATQRKNIQYF. CDR3 DNA: TGTGCCAGCAGCGGTCTGTTAGCTACTCAAAGAAAAAACATTCAGTACTTC. The gene calls are TRBV21-1 and TRBJ2-4; TRBD2, the table's D call, was not compared with the DNA. TRBV21-1 corresponds to a pseudogene. The CDR3 consists of 17 residues.

The chain employs TRBV25-1 and TRBJ2-5, with 8 bases matching TRBD2. Looked up from germline, CDR1 is MGHDK and CDR2 is SYGVNS. The ends lost 1 base at V and 4 bases at J; junction bases unmatched: 5. The CDR3 covers 15 residues. CDR3 bases: TGTGCCAGCAGTGAATGGAGCGGGGGTTCAGAGACCCAGTACTTC. This translates into CASSEWSGGSETQYF.

This clone was counted once. The chain uses TRBV5-8 and TRBJ1-1, with D uncertain. This CDR3 contains 15 residues. Between the trimmed V and J ends, which lost 6 bases and 1 base, there was a span of 16 bases. Germline lookup yields CDR1 SGHTS and CDR2 YDEGEE. Here the CDR3 reads CASTMGSRSNTEAFF. In DNA form, the CDR3 reads TGTGCCAGCACTATGGGTAGTCGGTCGAACACTGAAGCTTTCTTT.

The rearrangement links TRBV4-3 to TRBJ1-1; the D is unclear. In germline, CDR1 is LGHNA, CDR2 YSLEER. There are 14 residues in the CDR3. Trimming removed 3 bases at V and 0 bases at J, with 8 bases between. The CDR3 sequence: CASSQQLLNTEAFF. CDR3 in DNA: TGCGCCAGCAGCCAGCAACTATTGAACACTGAAGCTTTCTTT.

The J gene is TRBJ1-1, the V gene TRBV10-3; D not resolved. Germline-derived CDR1 and CDR2 are ENHRY and SYGVKD. This CDR3 is 11 amino acids long. Trimming removed 0 bases at V and 8 bases at J, with 4 bases between. The CDR3 is CAISESREAFF. CDR3 bases: TGTGCCATCAGTGAGTCGAGAGAAGCTTTCTTT.

V usage is TRBV30 and J usage is TRBJ1-5, with D tentatively TRBD1 (6 bases). Germline lookup yields CDR1 GTSNPN and CDR2 SVGIG (reference sequence). V lost 2 bases to trimming and J lost 7 bases, with 21 bases between them. The CDR3 is 16 amino acids. In DNA, the CDR3 is TGTGCCTGGAGTCCCCCACGCAGGGGAGGGCTACAGCCCCAGCATTTT. Translation gives CAWSPPRRGGLQPQHF.

V is TRBV9 and J is TRBJ2-1; TRBD2 is a possible D gene (5 bases). Trimming left V 4 bases short and J 10 bases short, with 12 bases between. The CDR3 consists of 12 residues. Germline CDR1 SGDLS, CDR2 YYNGEE. The CDR3 nucleotides are TGTGCCAGCAGCCCGAAGGAGCGGGAGCAGTTCTTC. As protein: CASSPKEREQFF. Full variable domain (missing parts from reference TRBV9 and TRBJ2-1): DSGVTQTPKHLITATGQRVTLRCSPRSGDLSVYWYQQSLDQGLQFLIQYYNGEERAKGNILERFSAQQFPDLHSELNLSSLELGDSALYFCASSPKEREQFFGPGTRLTVL.

This rearrangement joins TRBV27 to TRBJ2-7; tentative D call: TRBD1 (5 bases). Germline V CDR1 and CDR2: MNHEY, SMNVEV (reference sequence). Trimming took 2 bases from V and 2 from J, leaving 10 bases between them. The CDR3 covers 14 residues. DNA of the CDR3: TGTGCCAGCAGTTTAGGGGCGTCCACCTACGAGCAGTACTTC. As protein: CASSLGASTYEQYF.

The chain couples TRBV19 to TRBJ2-2; D might be TRBD1 (6 bases). Germline-derived CDR1 and CDR2 are LNHDA and SQIVND (reference sequence). The CDR3 is 14 amino acids. V was shortened by 6 bases and J by 5 bases, with 13 bases between the two germline ends. Here the CDR3 reads CASSWGLWTGELFF. As DNA, the CDR3 is TGTGCCAGTAGCTGGGGGCTGTGGACCGGGGAGCTGTTTTTT.